A selection of T cell receptor beta chains follows, all from one sample in a study of CD8+CD57+ T cells in acquired aplastic anemia. MiXCR, applied by TCRdb to the reads, yields one record per CDR3 protein. Of 200,000 to 250,000 distinct CDR3 sequences listed, around 32% are singletons. Specimen: sorted CD4+, CD8+, or CD8+CD57+ T cells (not recorded which) from PBMCs. These receptors originate from a human donor in good health, serving as a control. The CDR3 runs from the conserved cysteine through the conserved F or W. The D gene is left open where the match is weak. Clone size is not always given. Where it is, it says once, few, many or a class for expanded clones.

v_call	clone_size	cdr3_length	d_call	j_call	cdr3_aa	cdr3_nt
TRBV19	few	17	NA	TRBJ2-7	CASSPLGGKDGSYEQYF	TGTGCCAGTAGTCCGCTGGGTGGGAAAGACGGGTCCTACGAGCAGTACTTC
TRBV20-1	many	13	NA	TRBJ1-1	CSAPDSKNTEAFF	TGCAGTGCTCCGGACAGCAAGAACACTGAAGCTTTCTTT
TRBV4-1	NA	18	TRBD2	TRBJ2-5	CASSQDGRLAGAQETQYF	TGCGCCAGCAGCCAAGATGGGAGACTAGCGGGGGCCCAAGAGACCCAGTACTTC
TRBV29-1	NA	14	TRBD1	TRBJ1-2	CRAAGTGGIYGYTF	TGCCGCGCCGCTGGGACAGGGGGTATCTATGGCTACACCTTC
TRBV7-2	NA	13	NA	TRBJ2-7	CATLGGIPYEQYF	TGTGCCACCCTCGGGGGAATACCCTACGAGCAGTACTTC
TRBV4-1	NA	16	NA	TRBJ1-1	CASSQDQFQGNTEAFF	TGCGCCAGCAGCCAAGATCAATTTCAGGGGAACACTGAAGCTTTCTTT
TRBV7-2	many	12	NA	TRBJ2-5	CASSSAFTAQYF	TGTGCCAGCAGCAGCGCCTTTACGGCCCAGTACTTC
TRBV3-1	many	15	TRBD1	TRBJ1-6	CASSQRDRDNSPLHF	TGTGCCAGCAGCCAACGGGACAGGGATAATTCACCCCTCCACTTT
TRBV20-1	NA	15	TRBD1	TRBJ1-5	CSARNRDRANQPQHF	TGCAGTGCTAGGAACCGGGACAGAGCTAATCAGCCCCAGCATTTT
TRBV10-3	NA	13	TRBD1	TRBJ2-7	CATSTDRAYEQYF	TGTGCCACCTCGACCGACAGGGCTTACGAGCAGTACTTC